Listed below are T cell receptor beta chains from one sample, sequenced in a study of early T cells in non-severe SARS-CoV-2 infection. TCRdb analysed the 5' RACE reads with MiXCR anew, one entry per CDR3 protein. This table holds over 30,000 distinct CDR3 sequences, roughly 5.9% found once. Material for sequencing was whole blood. Receptor source: an adult who was a healthcare worker with PCR-confirmed SARS-CoV-2 infection or an uninfected control (not recorded which). Both conserved end residues are part of each CDR3. D genes are given only for firm matches. Size tells how often a clone was seen (once, few, many) or the class of an expanded clone, and some rows leave it out.

CDR3nt,CDR3aa,v_gene,j_gene,abundance,len,d_gene
TGTGCCAGCAGTCGAACCATAGCGGGAGGGCCTAATGGTGAGCAGTTCTTC,CASSRTIAGGPNGEQFF,TRBV27,TRBJ2-1,many,17,TRBD2
TGTGCCAGCAGTGAGGCTGGCGCCGAGGGGTCTGGAAAGCAGTTCTTC,CASSEAGAEGSGKQFF,TRBV6-4,TRBJ2-1,medium-sized,16,NA
TGTGCCAGCAGTGAAAGGCCCGACAATGAGCAGTTCTTC,CASSERPDNEQFF,TRBV6-4,TRBJ2-1,few,13,NA
TGTGCCAGCAGCTCGCTACTAGCGGGAGAATACAATGAGCAGTTCTTC,CASSSLLAGEYNEQFF,TRBV11-2,TRBJ2-1,many,16,TRBD2
TGCGCCAGCAGCTCCGGACTAAGTAGTAATGAGCAGTTCTTC,CASSSGLSSNEQFF,TRBV5-1,TRBJ2-1,many,14,NA
TGCGCCAGCAGCGTCACTAGCGGCTCCTACAATGAGCAGTTCTTC,CASSVTSGSYNEQFF,TRBV5-1,TRBJ2-1,medium-sized,15,TRBD2
TGTGCCAGCAGCTACCTACTAGCGGGAGCAGAGACCCAGTACTTC,CASSYLLAGAETQYF,TRBV3-1,TRBJ2-5,many,15,TRBD2
TGTGCCAGCAGCTCATGGGAGGATCAGCCCCAGCATTTT,CASSSWEDQPQHF,TRBV5-6,TRBJ1-5,NA,13,NA
TGCAGTGTTCCCCCAGCGGCAGATACGCAGTATTTT,CSVPPAADTQYF,TRBV20-1,TRBJ2-3,NA,12,NA
TGTGCCAGTAGTATCAGGACAGGGCACACCGGGGAGCTGTTTTTT,CASSIRTGHTGELFF,TRBV19,TRBJ2-2,few,15,TRBD1
TGTGCCAGCAGTGAGGTACAGGCATACACAGATACGCAGTATTTT,CASSEVQAYTDTQYF,TRBV25-1,TRBJ2-3,many,15,NA